This T cell receptor (beta chain) was found in a study of T cell responses to AZD1222 COVID-19 vaccine. Profiled with immunoSEQ multiplex PCR; TCRdb holds only in-frame clones, not every one. The table has 45,000 or so clones, 90% seen once; the top ten hold about a third. The CDR3 is 13 amino acids. V lost 6 bases and J lost 5, with 13 bases in between. Germline V gene data show CDR1 as SGHAT and CDR2 as FQNNGV. With regard to this clone: Its antigen is unidentified.

Study-wide points: The peak T cell response came first, and repertoires were sampled only after it.

The J gene is TRBJ2-5, the V gene TRBV11-2, with a weak D call TRBD1 (6 bases). The specimen was peripheral blood, collected 28 days after the second AZD1222 dose. The TCR comes from an adult who received the AZD1222 COVID-19 vaccine. In nucleotides, the CDR3 is TGTGCCAGCAGATCACAGGGTAGGGAGACCCAGTACTTC. This translates into CASRSQGRETQYF.